A single sample gave rise to the 20 T cell receptor beta chains below, sequenced in a study of blood T cell repertoires in COVID-19. TCRdb keeps only in-frame clones here, not all; method: immunoSEQ multiplex PCR. Of tens of thousands of clones in the sample, roughly three quarters are singletons; the top ten hold about 11%. Sample: peripheral blood. The receptors come from a man between 70 and 80 years old with acute or convalescent COVID-19.

This chain uses TRBV27 with TRBJ1-4, with a tentative D call TRBD1 (5 bases). From germline, CDR1 is MNHEY and CDR2 SMNVEV (reference sequence). This CDR3 region has 12 residues. Trimming took 6 bases from V and 13 from J, leaving 15 bases between them. CDR3 in amino acids: CASSPPGGGLFF. The CDR3 DNA sequence: TGTGCCAGCAGCCCACCTGGCGGGGGACTGTTTTTT. The entire variable domain, with the rest obtained from reference TRBV27 and TRBJ1-4, is as follows: EAQVTQNPRYLITVTGKKLTVTCSQNMNHEYMSWYRQDPGLGLRQIYYSMNVEVTDKGDVPEGYKVSRKEKRNFPLILESPSPNQTSLYFCASSPPGGGLFFGSGTQLSVL.

The V gene is TRBV5-4, the J gene TRBJ1-4, with TRBD1 matching over 7 bases. V lost 0 bases and J lost 4; bases outside the gene matches: 3. Looked up from germline, CDR1 is SGHNT and CDR2 is YYREEE (reference sequence). The CDR3 covers 15 residues. The CDR3: CASSLGQGVNEKLFF. Here the CDR3 DNA reads TGTGCCAGCAGCTTGGGGCAGGGGGTTAATGAAAAACTGTTTTTT.

This chain connects TRBV2 to TRBJ2-2; D not certain. Trimming removed 4 bases from V and 1 base from J, with 7 bases in between. In germline, CDR1 is SNHLY, CDR2 FYNNEI. The CDR3 extends over 14 amino acids. The chain's CDR3 is CASSGFGNTGELFF. The DNA for the CDR3 is TGTGCCAGCAGTGGTTTCGGGAACACCGGGGAGCTGTTTTTT. The variable domain in full, completed from reference TRBV2 and TRBJ2-2, reads EPEVTQTPSHQVTQMGQEVILRCVPISNHLYFYWYRQILGQKVEFLVSFYNNEISEKSEIFDDQFSVERPDGSNFTLKIRSTKLEDSAMYFCASSGFGNTGELFFGEGSRLTVL.

This clone was picked up a small number of times. This chain joins TRBV4-2 and TRBJ2-7, with D possibly TRBD1 on 5 matching bases. The germline CDR1 and CDR2 sequences are LGHNA and YNFKEQ. The CDR3 totals 10 residues. V lost 6 bases, J lost 12 bases, and 12 bases lay in between. This CDR3 is CASRHRWGYV. The CDR3 DNA reads TGTGCCAGCAGGCACAGGTGGGGGTACGTC.

This clone appeared a few times. This chain joins TRBV4-1 and TRBJ2-7; TRBD1 might be the D (6 bases). The V gene's germline CDR1 is MGHRA and CDR2 YSYEKL. The CDR3 extends over 13 amino acids. With 3 bases removed from V and 2 bases from J, the gap between germline ends came to 8 bases. CDR3 loop: CASSHDRTYEQYF. CDR3 DNA: TGCGCCAGCAGCCACGACAGGACCTACGAGCAGTACTTC.

The chain combines TRBV7-9 with TRBJ1-4; D is unclear. This CDR3 is 13 amino acids long. V gave up 5 bases and J gave up 10 bases, with 14 bases separating them. CDR1 SEHNR and CDR2 FQNEAQ come from the germline V gene (reference sequence). In nucleotides, the CDR3 is TGTGCCAGCAGCGAGGTTCGAGGAGGAAAACTGTTTTTT. This translates into CASSEVRGGKLFF.

The genes are TRBV7-9 and TRBJ2-1, with 8 nucleotides matching TRBD1. This CDR3 has 14 amino acids. Per the germline V gene, CDR1 is SEHNR and CDR2 is FQNEAQ (reference sequence). Trimming cost V 3 bases and J 5 bases; bases outside gene matches: 3. In DNA, the CDR3 is TGTGCCAGCAGCTTTGCAGGGGGCCACAATGAGCAGTTCTTC. Protein: CASSFAGGHNEQFF.

V and J are TRBV10-3 and TRBJ2-2, with a weak D call TRBD2 (5 bases). The ends were cut back, 2 bases at V and 0 bases at J, with 13 bases in the middle. The CDR3 extends over 17 amino acids. In germline, CDR1 is ENHRY, CDR2 SYGVKD. The CDR3 sequence: CAISEAYGRANTGELFF. The CDR3 DNA reads as TGTGCCATCAGTGAGGCGTACGGGCGGGCGAACACCGGGGAGCTGTTTTTT.

This chain joins TRBV21-1 and TRBJ2-7; the table gives TRBD2 as D, unverified against the DNA. TRBV21-1 constitutes a pseudogene. The CDR3 totals 15 residues. The CDR3 DNA follows: TGTGCCGGCCCGGGACTAGCGGGGAGAACCTACGAGCAGTACGTC. It is translated as CAGPGLAGRTYEQYV.

J is TRBJ1-2 and V is TRBV5-5; 10 bases line up with TRBD1. Germline CDR1 reads SGHKS; CDR2 reads YYEKEE (reference sequence). The CDR3 runs to 15 residues. V trimming: 2 bases; J trimming: 4 bases; junction bases outside the gene matches: 5. The CDR3 DNA follows: TGTGCCAGCAGCTTAGGACAGGGGGTCGGCTATGGCTACACCTTC. Residues: CASSLGQGVGYGYTF. The full variable domain, in which reference TRBV5-5 and TRBJ1-2 provide the parts outside the CDR3, is DAGVTQSPTHLIKTRGQQVTLRCSPISGHKSVSWYQQVLGQGPQFIFQYYEKEERGRGNFPDRFSARQFPNYSSELNVNALLLGDSALYLCASSLGQGVGYGYTFGSGTRLTVV.

This clone was counted a few times. The rearrangement uses TRBV5-6 and TRBJ2-1, with D possibly matching TRBD1 (6 bases). Between the trimmed V and J ends, which lost 6 bases and 3 bases, there was a span of 13 bases. This CDR3 spans 14 amino acids. CDR1 SGHDT and CDR2 YYEEEE come from the germline V gene. The chain's CDR3 is CASTWGQVYNEQFF. Here the CDR3 DNA reads TGTGCCAGCACCTGGGGACAAGTCTACAATGAGCAGTTCTTC.

The chain recombines TRBV7-2 with TRBJ2-1; the D is unclear. The CDR3 loop spans 15 amino acids. Trimming removed 1 base at V and 2 bases at J, with 9 bases between. Germline assignment: CDR1 SGHTA and CDR2 FQGNSA. The CDR3 protein is CASSLVLGTYNEQFF. Here the CDR3 DNA reads TGTGCCAGCAGCTTAGTGCTAGGTACCTACAATGAGCAGTTCTTC.

The chain employs TRBV28 and TRBJ2-1, with D possibly being TRBD2 (7 bases). This CDR3 is 16 amino acids long. Deletions cut 5 bases from V and 8 bases from J, with 22 bases between. Germline-derived CDR1 and CDR2 are MDHEN and SYDVKM. CDR3 loop: CASSPGGGPLGDEQFF. The CDR3 DNA reads as TGTGCCAGCAGTCCGGGGGGCGGGCCGTTGGGGGATGAGCAGTTCTTC. Combining the CDR3 with reference TRBV28 and TRBJ2-1 gives the whole variable domain DVKVTQSSRYLVKRTGEKVFLECVQDMDHENMFWYRQDPGLGLRLIYFSYDVKMKEKGDIPEGYSVSREKKERFSLILESASTNQTSMYLCASSPGGGPLGDEQFFGPGTRLTVL.

This clone was picked up a small number of times. In DNA, the CDR3 is TGTGCCAGCAGCACTCTAGCGGGAGTCACCGGGGAGCTGTTTTTT. Its protein is CASSTLAGVTGELFF. V usage is TRBV5-5 and J usage is TRBJ2-2; 10 nucleotides agree with TRBD2. The trim removed 4 bases at V and 4 bases at J, leaving 4 bases unmatched. Germline V CDR1 and CDR2: SGHKS, YYEKEE (reference sequence). This CDR3 is 15 amino acids long.

V is TRBV28 and J is TRBJ1-1; 9 bases match TRBD1. V shed 7 bases and J 0 bases; nucleotides not matched to a gene: 9. Germline V gene sequence: CDR1 MDHEN, CDR2 SYDVKM. The CDR3 extends over 16 amino acids. The CDR3 region is CASTARGQGMNTEAFF. The CDR3 coding sequence is TGTGCCAGCACCGCCCGGGGACAGGGTATGAACACTGAAGCTTTCTTT.

This clone was counted between two and nine times. This chain links TRBV29-1 with TRBJ2-1; no firm D call. This CDR3 has 14 residues. The V gene's germline CDR1 is SQVTM and CDR2 ANQGSEA. Trimming pared 3 bases from V and 6 bases from J, leaving 15 bases between. The CDR3 region is CSVDVLGSGNEQFF. The DNA for the CDR3 is TGCAGCGTTGACGTATTGGGTTCAGGCAATGAGCAGTTCTTC.

The rearrangement joins TRBV5-4 to TRBJ1-4, with 8 bases lining up with TRBD1. With 1 base clipped from V and 6 bases from J, the junction kept 8 bases outside the gene matches. The length of the CDR3 is 16 residues. Per germline, CDR1 SGHNT and CDR2 YYREEE (reference sequence). In nucleotides, the CDR3 is TGTGCCAGCAGCTTGAAGGGGCAGGGGGCCGATGAAAAACTGTTTTTT. It translates to CASSLKGQGADEKLFF.

This rearrangement joins TRBV2 to TRBJ2-3, with 9 bases that match TRBD2. The CDR3 runs 16 residues. Germline CDR1 is SNHLY and CDR2 is FYNNEI. V was clipped by 4 bases and J by 0 bases; unmatched bases: 5. The CDR3 DNA is TGTGCCAGCAGTGGAGGGACTAGCAGTAGCACAGATACGCAGTATTTT. This gives the protein CASSGGTSSSTDTQYF.

CDR3 DNA: TGTGCCAGCAGTTTCCGGTCACCCCTCCACTTT. Protein: CASSFRSPLHF. The chain employs TRBV28 and TRBJ1-6; D is undetermined. The CDR3 spans 11 residues. V lost 3 bases to trimming and J lost 10 bases, with 4 bases between them. Germline CDR1 and CDR2: MDHEN and SYDVKM.

This chain links TRBV30 with TRBJ2-4, with a tentative D call TRBD1 (5 bases). Trimming shortened V by 3 bases and J by 7 bases, and 10 bases separated the two germline ends. The CDR3 is 12 residues long. The germline V gene has CDR1 GTSNPN and CDR2 SVGIG (reference sequence). In DNA, the CDR3 is TGTGCCTGGAGCAGGCCAGGGAACATTCAGTACTTC. Translating it yields CAWSRPGNIQYF.